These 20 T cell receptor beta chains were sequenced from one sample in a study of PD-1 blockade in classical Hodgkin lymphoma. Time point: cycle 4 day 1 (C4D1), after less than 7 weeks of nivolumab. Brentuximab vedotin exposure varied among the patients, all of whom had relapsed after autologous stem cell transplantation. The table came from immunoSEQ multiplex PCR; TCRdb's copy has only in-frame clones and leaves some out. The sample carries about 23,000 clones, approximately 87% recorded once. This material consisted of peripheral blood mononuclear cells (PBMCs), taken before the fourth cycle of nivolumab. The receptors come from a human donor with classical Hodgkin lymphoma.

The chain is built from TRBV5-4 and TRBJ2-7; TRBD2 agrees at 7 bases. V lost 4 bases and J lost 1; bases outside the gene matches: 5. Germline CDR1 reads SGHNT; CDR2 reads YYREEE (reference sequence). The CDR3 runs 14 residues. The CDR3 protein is CASSTGTTSYEQYF. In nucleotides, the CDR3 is TGTGCCAGCAGCACGGGGACTACGTCCTACGAGCAGTACTTC.

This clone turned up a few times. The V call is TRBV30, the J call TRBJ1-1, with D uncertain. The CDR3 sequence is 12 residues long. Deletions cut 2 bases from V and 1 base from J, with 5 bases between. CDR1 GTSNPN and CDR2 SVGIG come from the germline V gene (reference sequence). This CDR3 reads CAWSPRNTEAFF. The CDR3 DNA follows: TGTGCCTGGAGTCCCAGGAACACTGAAGCTTTCTTT.

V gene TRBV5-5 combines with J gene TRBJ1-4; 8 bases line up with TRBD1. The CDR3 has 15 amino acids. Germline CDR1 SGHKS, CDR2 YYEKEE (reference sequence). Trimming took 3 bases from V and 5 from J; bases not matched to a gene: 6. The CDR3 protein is CASSSAGQVNEKLFF. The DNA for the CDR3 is TGTGCCAGCAGCTCTGCGGGACAGGTGAATGAAAAACTGTTTTTT.

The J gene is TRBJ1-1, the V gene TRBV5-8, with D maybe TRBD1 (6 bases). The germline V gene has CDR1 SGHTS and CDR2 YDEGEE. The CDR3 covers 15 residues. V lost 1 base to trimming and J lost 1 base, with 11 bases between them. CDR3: CASSLSQGRNTEAFF. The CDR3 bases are TGTGCCAGCAGCTTGTCGCAGGGGAGGAACACTGAAGCTTTCTTT.

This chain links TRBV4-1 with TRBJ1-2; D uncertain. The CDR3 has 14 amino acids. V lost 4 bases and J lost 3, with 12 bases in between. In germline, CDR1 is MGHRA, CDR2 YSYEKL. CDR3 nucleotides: TGCGCCAGCAGCCTTCCCGACACCGACTATGGCTACACCTTC. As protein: CASSLPDTDYGYTF.

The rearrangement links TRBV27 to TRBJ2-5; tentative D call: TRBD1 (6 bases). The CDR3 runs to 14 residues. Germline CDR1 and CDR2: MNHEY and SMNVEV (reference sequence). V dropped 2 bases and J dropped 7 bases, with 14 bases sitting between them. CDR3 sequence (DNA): TGTGCCAGCAGTTTAAAACAGGGTTTCTCGACCCAGTACTTC. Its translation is CASSLKQGFSTQYF.

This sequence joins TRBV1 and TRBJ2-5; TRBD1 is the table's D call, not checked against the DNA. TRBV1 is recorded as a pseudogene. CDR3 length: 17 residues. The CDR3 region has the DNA TGCACCAGCAGCCAAGGGAACAGGGGGCTGGGTCAAGAGACCCAGTACTTC. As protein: CTSSQGNRGLGQETQYF.

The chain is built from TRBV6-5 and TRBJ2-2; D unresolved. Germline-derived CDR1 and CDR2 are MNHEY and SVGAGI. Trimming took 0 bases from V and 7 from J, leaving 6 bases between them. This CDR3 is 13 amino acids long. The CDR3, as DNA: TGTGCCAGCAGTTACTCGACGGGCGGGGAGCTGTTTTTT. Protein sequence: CASSYSTGGELFF.

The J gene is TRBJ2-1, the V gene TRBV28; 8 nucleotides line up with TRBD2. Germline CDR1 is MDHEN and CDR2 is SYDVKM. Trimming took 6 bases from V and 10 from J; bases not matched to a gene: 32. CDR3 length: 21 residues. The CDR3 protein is CASSPRRGKLSREESPREQFF. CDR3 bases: TGTGCCAGCAGCCCGAGGAGGGGGAAGCTATCGCGGGAGGAGAGCCCTCGGGAGCAGTTCTTC.

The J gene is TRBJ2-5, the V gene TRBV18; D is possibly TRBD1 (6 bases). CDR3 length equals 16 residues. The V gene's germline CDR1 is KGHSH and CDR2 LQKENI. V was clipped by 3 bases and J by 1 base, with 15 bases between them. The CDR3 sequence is CASSPFDRTLQETQYF. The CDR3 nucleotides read TGTGCCAGCTCACCCTTCGACAGGACCCTCCAAGAGACCCAGTACTTC. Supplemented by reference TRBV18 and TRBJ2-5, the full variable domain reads NAGVMQNPRHLVRRRGQEARLRCSPMKGHSHVYWYRQLPEEGLKFMVYLQKENIIDESGMPKERFSAEFPKEGPSILRIQQVVRGDSAAYFCASSPFDRTLQETQYFGPGTRLLVL.

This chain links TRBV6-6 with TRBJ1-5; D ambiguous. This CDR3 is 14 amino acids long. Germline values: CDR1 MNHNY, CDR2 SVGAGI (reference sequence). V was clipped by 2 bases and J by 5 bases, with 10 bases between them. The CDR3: CASSYEGGYQPQHF. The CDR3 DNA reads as TGTGCCAGCAGTTACGAAGGAGGGTATCAGCCCCAGCATTTT.

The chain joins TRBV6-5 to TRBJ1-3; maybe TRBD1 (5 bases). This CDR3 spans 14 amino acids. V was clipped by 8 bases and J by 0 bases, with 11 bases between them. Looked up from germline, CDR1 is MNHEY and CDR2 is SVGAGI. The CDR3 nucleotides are TGTGCCAGCGCGAAGGGGACCTCTGGAAACACCATATATTTT. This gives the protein CASAKGTSGNTIYF.

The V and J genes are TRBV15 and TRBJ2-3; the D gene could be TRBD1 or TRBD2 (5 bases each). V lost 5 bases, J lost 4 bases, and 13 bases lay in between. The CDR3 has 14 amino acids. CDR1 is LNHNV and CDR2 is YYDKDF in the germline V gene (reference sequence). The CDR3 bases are TGTGCCACCAGCGAGACCCGAGGGGCAGATACGCAGTATTTT. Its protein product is CATSETRGADTQYF.

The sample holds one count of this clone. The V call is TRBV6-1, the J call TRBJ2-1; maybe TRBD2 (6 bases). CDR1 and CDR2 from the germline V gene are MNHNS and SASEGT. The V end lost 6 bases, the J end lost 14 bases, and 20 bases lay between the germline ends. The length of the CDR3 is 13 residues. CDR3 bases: TGTGCCAGCAGAATCAAAGGGACTGCCACTGAGTTCTTC. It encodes CASRIKGTATEFF.

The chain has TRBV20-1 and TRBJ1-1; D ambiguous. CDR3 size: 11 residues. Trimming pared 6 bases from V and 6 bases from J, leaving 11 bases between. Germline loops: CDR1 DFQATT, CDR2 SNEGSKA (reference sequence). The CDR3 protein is CSAPVGSEAFF. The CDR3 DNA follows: TGCAGTGCCCCGGTCGGCTCTGAAGCTTTCTTT.

The DNA of the CDR3 is TGTGCCAGCAGTCCCTCCGGGACAGCGAACTACAATGAGCAGTTCTTC. Its translation is CASSPSGTANYNEQFF. This chain uses TRBV27 with TRBJ2-1; 7 nucleotides align to TRBD1. The CDR3 is 16 amino acids. J lost 3 bases, V lost 5 bases, and 10 bases had no gene match. The germline CDR1 and CDR2 sequences are MNHEY and SMNVEV (reference sequence).

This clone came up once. CDR3 sequence (DNA): TGTGCCAGTAGTATCCTTACCGGACCGAACACTGAAGCTTTCTTT. This gives the protein CASSILTGPNTEAFF. The rearrangement joins TRBV19 to TRBJ1-1, with D hard to call. The germline V gene has CDR1 LNHDA and CDR2 SQIVND (reference sequence). The CDR3 runs 15 residues. Deletions cut 3 bases from V and 1 base from J, with 12 bases between.

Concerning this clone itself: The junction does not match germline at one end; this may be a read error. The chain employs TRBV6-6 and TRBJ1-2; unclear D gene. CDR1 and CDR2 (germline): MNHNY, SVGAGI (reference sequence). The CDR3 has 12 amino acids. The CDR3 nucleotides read TGTGCCAGCAGTTACTCCGGAGACCGGAGGGCCTTC. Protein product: CASSYSGDRRAF.

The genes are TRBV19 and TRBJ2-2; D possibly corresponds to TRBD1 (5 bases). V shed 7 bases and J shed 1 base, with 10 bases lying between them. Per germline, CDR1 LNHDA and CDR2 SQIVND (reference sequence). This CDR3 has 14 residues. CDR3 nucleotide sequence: TGTGCCAGTATAGGCAGGGTGAACACCGGGGAGCTGTTTTTT. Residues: CASIGRVNTGELFF.

CDR3 sequence (DNA): TGTGCCAGCAGCCCACCGACAGGTTCCTCCTACGAGCAGTACTTC. Encoded protein: CASSPPTGSSYEQYF. The gene calls are TRBV7-8 and TRBJ2-7, with a possible D match to TRBD1 (6 bases). The CDR3 totals 15 residues. Trimming took 5 bases from V and 0 from J, leaving 14 bases between them. Germline V lookup: CDR1 SGHVS, CDR2 FQNEAQ. The complete variable domain, with remaining parts taken from reference TRBV7-8 and TRBJ2-7, reads GAGVSQSPRYKVAKRGQDVALRCDPISGHVSLFWYQQALGQGPEFLTYFQNEAQLDKSGLPSDRFFAERPEGSVSTLKIQRTQQEDSAVYLCASSPPTGSSYEQYFGPGTRLTVT.